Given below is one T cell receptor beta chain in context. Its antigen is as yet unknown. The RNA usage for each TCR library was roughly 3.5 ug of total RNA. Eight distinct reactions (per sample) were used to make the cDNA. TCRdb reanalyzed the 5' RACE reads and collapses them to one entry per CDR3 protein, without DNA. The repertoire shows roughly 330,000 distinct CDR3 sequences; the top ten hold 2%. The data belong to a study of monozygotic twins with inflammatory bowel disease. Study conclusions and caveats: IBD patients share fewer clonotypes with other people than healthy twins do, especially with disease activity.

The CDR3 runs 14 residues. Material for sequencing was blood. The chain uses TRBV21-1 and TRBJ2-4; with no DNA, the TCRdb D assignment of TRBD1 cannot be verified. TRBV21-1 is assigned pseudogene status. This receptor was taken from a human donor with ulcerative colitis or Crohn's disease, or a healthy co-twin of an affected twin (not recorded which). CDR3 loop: CASRWGQGKNIQYF.